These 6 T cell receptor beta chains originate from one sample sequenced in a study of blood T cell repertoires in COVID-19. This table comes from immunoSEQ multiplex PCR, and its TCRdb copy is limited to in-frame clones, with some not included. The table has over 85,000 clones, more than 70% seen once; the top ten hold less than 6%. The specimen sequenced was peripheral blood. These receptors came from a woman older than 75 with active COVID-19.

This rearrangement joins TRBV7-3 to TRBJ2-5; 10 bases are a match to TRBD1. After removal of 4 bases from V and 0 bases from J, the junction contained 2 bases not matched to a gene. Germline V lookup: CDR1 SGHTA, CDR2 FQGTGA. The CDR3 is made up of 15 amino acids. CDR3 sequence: CASSSGQGHQETQYF. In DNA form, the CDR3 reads TGTGCCAGCAGCTCGGGACAGGGGCACCAAGAGACCCAGTACTTC.

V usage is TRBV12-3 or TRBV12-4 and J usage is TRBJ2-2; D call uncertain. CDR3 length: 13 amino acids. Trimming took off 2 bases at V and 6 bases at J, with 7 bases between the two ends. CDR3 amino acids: CASSLKRAGELFF. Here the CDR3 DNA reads TGTGCCAGCAGTTTAAAACGGGCCGGGGAGCTGTTTTTT.

This CDR3 reads CATSIPGLAPTQYF. The CDR3 DNA reads TGTGCCACCAGCATCCCTGGACTCGCTCCGACCCAGTACTTC. This sequence joins TRBV15 and TRBJ2-5; a possible D gene is TRBD2 (5 bases). Germline lookup yields CDR1 LNHNV and CDR2 YYDKDF (reference sequence). The CDR3 runs 14 residues. Trimming removed 4 bases from V and 7 bases from J, with 16 bases in between.

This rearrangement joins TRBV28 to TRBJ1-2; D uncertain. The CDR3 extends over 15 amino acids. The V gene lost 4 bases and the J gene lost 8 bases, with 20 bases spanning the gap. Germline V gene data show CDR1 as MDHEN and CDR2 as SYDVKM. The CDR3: CASSSPSEGKRGYTF. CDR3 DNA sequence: TGTGCCAGCAGTTCCCCCAGTGAGGGCAAGCGCGGCTACACCTTC.

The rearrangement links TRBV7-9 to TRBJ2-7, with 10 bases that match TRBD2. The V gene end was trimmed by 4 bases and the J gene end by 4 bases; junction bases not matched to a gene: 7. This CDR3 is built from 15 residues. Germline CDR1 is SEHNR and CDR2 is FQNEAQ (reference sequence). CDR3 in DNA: TGTGCCAGCAGCTACCCCGGACTAGCGGCATACGAGCAGTACTTC. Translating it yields CASSYPGLAAYEQYF.

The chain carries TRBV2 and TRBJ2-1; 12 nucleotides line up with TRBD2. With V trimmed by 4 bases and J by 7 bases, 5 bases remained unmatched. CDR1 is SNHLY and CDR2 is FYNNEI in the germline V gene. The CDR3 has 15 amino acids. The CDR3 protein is CASSVLAGGGNEQFF. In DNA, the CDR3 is TGTGCCAGCAGTGTACTAGCGGGAGGAGGTAATGAGCAGTTCTTC. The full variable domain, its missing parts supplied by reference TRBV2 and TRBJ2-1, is EPEVTQTPSHQVTQMGQEVILRCVPISNHLYFYWYRQILGQKVEFLVSFYNNEISEKSEIFDDQFSVERPDGSNFTLKIRSTKLEDSAMYFCASSVLAGGGNEQFFGPGTRLTVL.